This TCR beta chain was identified during a study of blood T cell repertoires in COVID-19. Produced via immunoSEQ multiplex PCR; TCRdb's table is partial and in-frame only. The repertoire holds about 160,000 clones, 65% to 90% seen once, with 2.5% to 4% in the top ten. As to this clone: Other DNA sequences from this sample encode an identical CDR3 as well.

Sequences were obtained from peripheral blood. This receptor was obtained from a man in his 70s with acute or convalescent COVID-19.

The CDR3 reads CASSRTSGSYNEQFF. CDR3 nucleotides: TGTGCCAGCAGTCGGACTAGCGGATCCTACAATGAGCAGTTCTTC. J is TRBJ2-1 and V is TRBV28, with 10 positions matching TRBD2. The V gene end was trimmed by 5 bases and the J gene end by 1 base; junction bases not matched to a gene: 2. The CDR3 runs to 15 residues. Germline V gene lookup returns CDR1 MDHEN and CDR2 SYDVKM.